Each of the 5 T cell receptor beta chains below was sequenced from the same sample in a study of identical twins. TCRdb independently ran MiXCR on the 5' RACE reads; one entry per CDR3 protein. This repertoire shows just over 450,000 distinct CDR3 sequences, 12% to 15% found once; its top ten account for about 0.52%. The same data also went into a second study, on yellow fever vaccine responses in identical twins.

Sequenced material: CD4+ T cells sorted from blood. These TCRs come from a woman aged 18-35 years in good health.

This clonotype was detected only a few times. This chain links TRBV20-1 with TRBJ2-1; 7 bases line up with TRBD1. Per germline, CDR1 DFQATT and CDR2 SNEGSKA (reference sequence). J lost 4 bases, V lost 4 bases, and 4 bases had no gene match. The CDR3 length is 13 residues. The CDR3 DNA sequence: TGCAGTGCTACGACAGGGAAGTACAATGAGCAGTTCTTC. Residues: CSATTGKYNEQFF.

CDR3 protein: CASSLVMTSLNEQFF. Here the CDR3 DNA reads TGTGCCAGCAGCTTAGTTATGACTAGCTTGAATGAGCAGTTCTTC. V is TRBV7-9 and J is TRBJ2-1; TRBD2 agrees at 7 bases. Trimming removed 1 base from V and 7 bases from J; junction bases left unmatched: 7. This CDR3 has 15 amino acids. Germline CDR1 is SEHNR and CDR2 is FQNEAQ (reference sequence).

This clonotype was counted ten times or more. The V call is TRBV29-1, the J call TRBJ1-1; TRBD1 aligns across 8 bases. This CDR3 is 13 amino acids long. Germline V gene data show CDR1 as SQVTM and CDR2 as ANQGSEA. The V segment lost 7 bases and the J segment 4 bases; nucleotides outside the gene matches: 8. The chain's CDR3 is CSGRQGLFTEAFF. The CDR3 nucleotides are TGCAGCGGACGACAGGGGTTATTCACTGAAGCTTTCTTT.

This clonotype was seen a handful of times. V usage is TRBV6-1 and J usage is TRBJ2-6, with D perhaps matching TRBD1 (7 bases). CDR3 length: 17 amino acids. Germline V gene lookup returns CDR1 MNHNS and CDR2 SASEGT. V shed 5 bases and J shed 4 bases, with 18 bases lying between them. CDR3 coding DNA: TGTGCCAGCAGTCTCTCAACAGGGGCGGGAGGGGCCAACGTCCTGACTTTC. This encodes CASSLSTGAGGANVLTF.

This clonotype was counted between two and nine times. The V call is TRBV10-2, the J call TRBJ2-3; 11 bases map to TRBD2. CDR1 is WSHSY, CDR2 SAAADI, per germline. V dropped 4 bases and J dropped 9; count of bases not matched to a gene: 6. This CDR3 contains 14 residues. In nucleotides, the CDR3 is TGCGCCAGCAGTGGCACTAGCGGGAGTAGGACGCAGTATTTT. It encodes CASSGTSGSRTQYF.